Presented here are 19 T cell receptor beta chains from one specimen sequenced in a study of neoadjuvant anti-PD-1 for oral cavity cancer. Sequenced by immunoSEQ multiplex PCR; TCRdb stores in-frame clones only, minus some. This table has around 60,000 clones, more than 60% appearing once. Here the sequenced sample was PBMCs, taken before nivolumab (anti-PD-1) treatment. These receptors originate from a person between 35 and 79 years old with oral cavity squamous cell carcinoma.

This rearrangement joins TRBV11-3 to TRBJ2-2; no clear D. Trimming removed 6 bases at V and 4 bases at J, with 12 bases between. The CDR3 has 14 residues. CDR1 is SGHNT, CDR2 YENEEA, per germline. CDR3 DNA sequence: TGTGCCAGCAGTTTTGGGCTGGGCACCGGGGAGCTGTTTTTT. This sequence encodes CASSFGLGTGELFF.

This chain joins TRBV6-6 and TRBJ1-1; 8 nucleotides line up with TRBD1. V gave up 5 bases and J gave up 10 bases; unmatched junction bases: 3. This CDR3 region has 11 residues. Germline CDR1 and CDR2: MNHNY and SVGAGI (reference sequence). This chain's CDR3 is CASSATGGAFF. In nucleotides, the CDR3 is TGTGCCAGCAGTGCCACAGGGGGAGCTTTCTTT.

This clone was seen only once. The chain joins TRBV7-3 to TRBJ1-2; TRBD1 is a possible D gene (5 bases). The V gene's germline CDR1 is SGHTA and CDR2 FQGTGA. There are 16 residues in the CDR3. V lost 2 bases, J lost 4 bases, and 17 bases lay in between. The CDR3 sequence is CASSLGAGALGYGYTF. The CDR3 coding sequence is TGTGCCAGCAGCTTAGGGGCAGGAGCGTTGGGCTATGGCTACACCTTC.

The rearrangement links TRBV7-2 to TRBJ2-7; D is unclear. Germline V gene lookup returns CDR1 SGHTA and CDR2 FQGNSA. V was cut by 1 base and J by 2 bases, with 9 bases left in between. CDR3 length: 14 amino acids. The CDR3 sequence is CASSLVPETYEQYF. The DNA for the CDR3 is TGTGCCAGCAGCTTAGTCCCGGAGACCTACGAGCAGTACTTC.

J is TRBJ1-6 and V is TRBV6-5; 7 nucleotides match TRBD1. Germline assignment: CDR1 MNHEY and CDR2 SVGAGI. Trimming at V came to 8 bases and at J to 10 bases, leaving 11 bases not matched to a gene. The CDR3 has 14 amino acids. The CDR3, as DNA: TGTGCCAGCGCACGAACAGGGGAGCGGTCACCCCTCCACTTT. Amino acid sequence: CASARTGERSPLHF.

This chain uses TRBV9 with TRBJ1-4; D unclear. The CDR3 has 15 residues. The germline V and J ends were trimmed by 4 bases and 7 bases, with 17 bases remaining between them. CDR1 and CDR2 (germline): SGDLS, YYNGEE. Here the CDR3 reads CASSPDPTGREKLFF. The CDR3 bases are TGTGCCAGCAGCCCGGACCCCACCGGCCGTGAAAAACTGTTTTTT.

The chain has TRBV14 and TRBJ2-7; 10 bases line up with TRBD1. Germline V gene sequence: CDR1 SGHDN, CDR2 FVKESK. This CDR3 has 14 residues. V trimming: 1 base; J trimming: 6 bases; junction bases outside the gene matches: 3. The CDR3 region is CASSQAGTGAEQYF. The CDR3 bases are TGTGCCAGCAGCCAAGCCGGGACAGGGGCCGAGCAGTACTTC.

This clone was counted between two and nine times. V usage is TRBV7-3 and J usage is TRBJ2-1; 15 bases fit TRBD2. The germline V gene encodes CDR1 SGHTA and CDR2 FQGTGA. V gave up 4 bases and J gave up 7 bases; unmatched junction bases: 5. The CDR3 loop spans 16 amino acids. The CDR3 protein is CASSSRTSGRGNEQFF. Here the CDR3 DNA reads TGTGCCAGCAGCTCCCGGACTAGCGGGAGGGGGAATGAGCAGTTCTTC. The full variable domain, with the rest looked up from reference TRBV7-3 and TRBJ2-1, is GAGVSQTPSNKVTEKGKYVELRCDPISGHTALYWYRQSLGQGPEFLIYFQGTGAADDSGLPNDRFFAVRPEGSVSTLKIQRTERGDSAVYLCASSSRTSGRGNEQFFGPGTRLTVL.

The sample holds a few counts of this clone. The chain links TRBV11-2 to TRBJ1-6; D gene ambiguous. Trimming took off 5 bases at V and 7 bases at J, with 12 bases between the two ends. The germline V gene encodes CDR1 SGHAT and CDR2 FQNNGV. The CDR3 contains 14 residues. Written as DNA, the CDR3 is TGTGCCAGCAGCCCTTTCATGGGAAATTCACCCCTCCACTTT. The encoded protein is CASSPFMGNSPLHF.

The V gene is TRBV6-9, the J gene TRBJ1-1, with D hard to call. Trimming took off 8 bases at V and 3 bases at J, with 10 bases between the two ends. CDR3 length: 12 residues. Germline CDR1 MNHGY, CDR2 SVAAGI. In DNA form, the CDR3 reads TGTGCCAGCGGCCCGGGCTACACTGAAGCTTTCTTT. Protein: CASGPGYTEAFF.

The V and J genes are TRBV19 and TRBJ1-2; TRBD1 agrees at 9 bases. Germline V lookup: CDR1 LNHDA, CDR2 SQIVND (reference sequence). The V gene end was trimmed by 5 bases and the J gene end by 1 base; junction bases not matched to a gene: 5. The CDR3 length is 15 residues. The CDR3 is CASSLGQGSNYGYTF. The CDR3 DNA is TGTGCCAGTAGTTTAGGACAGGGGAGTAACTATGGCTACACCTTC.

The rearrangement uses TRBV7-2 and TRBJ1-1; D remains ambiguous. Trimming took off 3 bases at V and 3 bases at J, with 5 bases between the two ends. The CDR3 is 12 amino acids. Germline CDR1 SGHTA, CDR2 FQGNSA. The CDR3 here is CASSLMDTEAFF. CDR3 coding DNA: TGTGCCAGCAGCTTGATGGACACTGAAGCTTTCTTT.

The CDR3 sequence: CASRPRRQTPPLHF. CDR3 nucleotides: TGTGCCAGCAGGCCCCGGAGGCAGACTCCTCCCCTCCACTTT. The chain combines TRBV6-5 with TRBJ1-6; no clear D gene. This CDR3 has 14 residues. The V gene's germline CDR1 is MNHEY and CDR2 SVGAGI. V was pared by 6 bases and J by 13 bases, with 19 bases between.

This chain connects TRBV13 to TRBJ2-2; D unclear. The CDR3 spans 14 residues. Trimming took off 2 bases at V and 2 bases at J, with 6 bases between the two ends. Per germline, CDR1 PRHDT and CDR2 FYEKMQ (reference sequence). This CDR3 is CASSLSENTGELFF. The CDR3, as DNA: TGTGCCAGCAGCTTATCAGAAAACACCGGGGAGCTGTTTTTT. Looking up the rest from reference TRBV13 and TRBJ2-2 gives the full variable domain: AAGVIQSPRHLIKEKRETATLKCYPIPRHDTVYWYQQGPGQDPQFLISFYEKMQSDKGSIPDRFSAQQFSDYHSELNMSSLELGDSALYFCASSLSENTGELFFGEGSRLTVL.

In DNA form, the CDR3 reads TGCGCCAGCAGCTTGGAAGGAGGGGGTACTGAAGCTTTCTTT. It specifies CASSLEGGGTEAFF. This chain connects TRBV5-1 to TRBJ1-1; weak D call: TRBD1 (6 bases). The CDR3 spans 14 residues. The germline V gene has CDR1 SGHRS and CDR2 YFSETQ. Deletions cut 0 bases from V and 5 bases from J, with 11 bases between. The full variable domain, with the rest looked up from reference TRBV5-1 and TRBJ1-1, is KAGVTQTPRYLIKTRGQQVTLSCSPISGHRSVSWYQQTPGQGLQFLFEYFSETQRNKGNFPGRFSGRQFSNSRSEMNVSTLELGDSALYLCASSLEGGGTEAFFGQGTRLTVV.

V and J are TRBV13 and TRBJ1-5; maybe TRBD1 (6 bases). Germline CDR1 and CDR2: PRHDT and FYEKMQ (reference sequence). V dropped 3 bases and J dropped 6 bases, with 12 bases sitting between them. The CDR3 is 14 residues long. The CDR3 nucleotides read TGTGCCAGCAGCTTGGGAGGGGGGCTTCAGCCCCAGCATTTT. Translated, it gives CASSLGGGLQPQHF.

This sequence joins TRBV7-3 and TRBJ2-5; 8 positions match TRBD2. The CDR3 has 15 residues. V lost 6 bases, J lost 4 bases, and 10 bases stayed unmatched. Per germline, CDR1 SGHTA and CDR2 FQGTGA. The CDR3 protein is CASSYAAGGIETQYF. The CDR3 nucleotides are TGTGCCAGCAGTTATGCCGCGGGAGGCATAGAGACCCAGTACTTC.

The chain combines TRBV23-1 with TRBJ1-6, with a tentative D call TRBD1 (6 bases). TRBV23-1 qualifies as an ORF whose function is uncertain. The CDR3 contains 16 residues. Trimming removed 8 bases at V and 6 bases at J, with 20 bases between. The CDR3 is CASPSLRGQINSPLHF. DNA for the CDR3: TGCGCCAGCCCTTCGCTGAGGGGACAAATTAATTCACCCCTCCACTTT.

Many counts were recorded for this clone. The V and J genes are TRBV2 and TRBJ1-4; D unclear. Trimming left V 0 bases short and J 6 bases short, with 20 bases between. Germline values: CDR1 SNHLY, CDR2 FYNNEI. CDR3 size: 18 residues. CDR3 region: CASSEAPGFDRVDEKLFF. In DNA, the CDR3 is TGTGCCAGCAGTGAAGCGCCGGGCTTCGATAGGGTCGATGAAAAACTGTTTTTT.